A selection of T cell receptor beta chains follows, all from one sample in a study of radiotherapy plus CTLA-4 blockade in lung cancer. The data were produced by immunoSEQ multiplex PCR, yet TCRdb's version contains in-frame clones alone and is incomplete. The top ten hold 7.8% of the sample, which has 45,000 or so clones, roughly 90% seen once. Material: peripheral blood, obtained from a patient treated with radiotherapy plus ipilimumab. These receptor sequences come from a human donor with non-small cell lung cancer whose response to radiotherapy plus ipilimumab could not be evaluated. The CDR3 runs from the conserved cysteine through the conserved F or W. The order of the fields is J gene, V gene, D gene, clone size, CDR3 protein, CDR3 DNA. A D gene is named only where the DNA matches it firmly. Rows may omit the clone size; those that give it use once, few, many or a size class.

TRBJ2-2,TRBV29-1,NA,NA,CSVLAGRGGELFF,TGCAGCGTTTTAGCGGGCAGGGGCGGGGAGCTGTTTTTT
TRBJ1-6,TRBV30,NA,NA,CAWRPQRAGRSPLHF,TGTGCCTGGAGGCCCCAGCGGGCAGGGAGATCACCCCTCCACTTT
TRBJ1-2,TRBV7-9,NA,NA,CASSLPGRGGTF,TGTGCCAGCAGCTTACCGGGCCGCGGGGGCACCTTC
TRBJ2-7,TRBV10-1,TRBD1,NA,CAIPPGTGKAYEQYF,TGCGCCATCCCCCCCGGGACAGGGAAAGCCTACGAGCAGTACTTC
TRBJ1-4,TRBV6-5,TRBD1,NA,CASSYTPGTGDRKLFF,TGTGCCAGCAGTTACACCCCCGGGACAGGGGATCGAAAACTGTTTTTT
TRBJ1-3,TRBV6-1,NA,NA,CASSAGNSGNTIYF,TGTGCCAGCAGCGCGGGAAACTCTGGAAACACCATATATTTT
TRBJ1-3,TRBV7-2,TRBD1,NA,CASSLTGGYAGNTIYF,TGTGCCAGCAGCTTGACAGGGGGCTACGCTGGAAACACCATATATTTT
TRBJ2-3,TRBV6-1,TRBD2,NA,CASSESSSGGTQYF,TGTGCCAGCAGTGAAAGTTCTAGCGGGGGTACGCAGTATTTT
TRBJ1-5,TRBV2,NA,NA,CASSEARGQPSNQPQHF,TGTGCCAGCAGTGAAGCGCGGGGGCAGCCTAGCAATCAGCCCCAGCATTTT
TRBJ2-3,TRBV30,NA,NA,CAWVGQRTQYF,TGTGCCTGGGTGGGACAAAGAACGCAGTATTTT
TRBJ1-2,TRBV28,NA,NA,CASSLGTNYGYTF,TGTGCCAGCAGCCTAGGAACGAACTATGGCTACACCTTC
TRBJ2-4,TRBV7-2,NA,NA,CASSLELAKNIQYF,TGTGCCAGCAGCTTAGAGCTAGCCAAAAACATTCAGTACTTC
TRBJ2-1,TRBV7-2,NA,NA,CASSSPVYNEQFF,TGTGCCAGCAGCTCGCCGGTCTACAATGAGCAGTTCTTC
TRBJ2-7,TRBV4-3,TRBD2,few,CASSQGTSSYEQYF,TGCGCCAGCAGCCAGGGGACTAGCTCCTACGAGCAGTACTTC
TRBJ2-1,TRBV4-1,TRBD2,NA,CASSQDPGTSGGSSYNEQFF,TGCGCCAGCAGCCAAGATCCCGGGACTAGCGGGGGTAGCTCCTACAATGAGCAGTTCTTC
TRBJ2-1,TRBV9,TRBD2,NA,CASSVLAGVSSYNEQFF,TGTGCCAGCAGCGTGCTAGCGGGGGTCAGCTCCTACAATGAGCAGTTCTTC
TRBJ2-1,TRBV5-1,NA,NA,CASSAGLRRGLARSSYNEQFF,TGCGCCAGCAGCGCCGGGCTCAGGCGGGGGCTAGCAAGGAGCTCCTACAATGAGCAGTTCTTC
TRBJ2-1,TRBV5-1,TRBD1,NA,CASSLGRTGSYNEQFF,TGCGCCAGCAGCTTGGGAAGGACAGGGTCCTACAATGAGCAGTTCTTC
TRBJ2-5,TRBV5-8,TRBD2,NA,CASSLTGGAGTQYF,TGTGCCAGCAGCTTGACCGGGGGGGCTGGGACCCAGTACTTC
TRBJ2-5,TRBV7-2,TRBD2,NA,CASSPYSGGRQETQYF,TGTGCCAGCAGCCCCTATAGCGGGGGGCGGCAAGAGACCCAGTACTTC
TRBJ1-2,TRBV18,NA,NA,CASSPPGETLHGYTF,TGTGCCAGCTCACCACCGGGTGAGACTCTCCATGGCTACACCTTC
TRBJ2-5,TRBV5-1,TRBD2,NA,CASRGTSGFQETQYF,TGCGCCAGCAGAGGGACTAGCGGGTTTCAAGAGACCCAGTACTTC
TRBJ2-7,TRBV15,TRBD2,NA,CATSRDTGGSSYEQYF,TGTGCCACCAGCAGAGATACGGGGGGATCCTCCTACGAGCAGTACTTC
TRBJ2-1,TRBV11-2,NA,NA,CASSQGLYNEQFF,TGTGCCAGCAGCCAGGGACTGTACAATGAGCAGTTCTTC
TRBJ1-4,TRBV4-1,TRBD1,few,CASSQGQGRKEKLFF,TGCGCCAGCAGCCAGGGACAGGGGAGAAAAGAAAAACTGTTTTTT
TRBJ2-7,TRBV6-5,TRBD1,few,CASSVRTGYEQYF,TGTGCCAGCAGCGTTAGGACAGGCTACGAGCAGTACTTC
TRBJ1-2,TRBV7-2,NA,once,CASSPMGGVYGYTF,TGTGCCAGCAGCCCTATGGGGGGGGTCTATGGCTACACCTTC
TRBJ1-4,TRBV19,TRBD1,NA,CASSTDRGNEKLFF,TGTGCCAGTAGTACGGACAGGGGTAATGAAAAACTGTTTTTT
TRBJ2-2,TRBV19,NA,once,CASSIGAINTGELFF,TGTGCCAGTAGTATTGGGGCCATCAACACCGGGGAGCTGTTTTTT
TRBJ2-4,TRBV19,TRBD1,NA,CASSFGQGKGKNIQYF,TGTGCCAGTAGTTTCGGACAGGGGAAGGGCAAAAACATTCAGTACTTC
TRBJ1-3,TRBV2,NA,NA,CASNPGIGNTIYF,TGTGCCAGCAATCCGGGAATAGGAAACACCATATATTTT
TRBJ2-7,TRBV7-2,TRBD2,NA,CASSLVLAEYEQYF,TGTGCCAGCAGCTTGGTACTAGCGGAGTACGAGCAGTACTTC
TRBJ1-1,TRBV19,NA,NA,CASSINSGLNTEAFF,TGTGCCAGTAGTATAAATTCAGGGTTGAACACTGAAGCTTTCTTT
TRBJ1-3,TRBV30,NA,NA,CAWSIGVTSGNTIYF,TGTGCCTGGAGTATAGGGGTGACCTCTGGAAACACCATATATTTT
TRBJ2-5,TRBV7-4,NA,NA,CASSAWGGLGTQETQYF,TGTGCCAGCAGCGCATGGGGGGGGCTTGGGACACAAGAGACCCAGTACTTC
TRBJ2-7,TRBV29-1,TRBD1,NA,CSVEPGQGSYEQYF,TGCAGCGTAGAACCGGGACAGGGGTCCTACGAGCAGTACTTC
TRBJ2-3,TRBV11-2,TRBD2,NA,CASSRGLVDTQYF,TGTGCCAGCAGCCGCGGACTAGTAGATACGCAGTATTTT